The TCR beta chain described here comes from a study of radiation and T cells in renal cell carcinoma. Time point denoted: blood 2 weeks post-SBRT. Regarding treatment: 15 Gy SBRT to primary tumor, nephrectomy 4 weeks later. Sequencing used immunoSEQ multiplex PCR; TCRdb keeps in-frame clones, though not all of them. The data hold 100,000 to 150,000 clones, with approximately 75% observed a single time. Germline V gene sequence: CDR1 MDHEN, CDR2 SYDVKM. J gave up 1 base and V 6 bases, and 8 bases lay outside the gene matches. CDR3 length: 15 residues. The sequence was obtained from a woman in her sixties with renal cell carcinoma. The material was blood, obtained from a patient whose treatment included radiotherapy and nephrectomy. The chain combines TRBV28 with TRBJ1-2; 7 bases line up with TRBD1. The CDR3 sequence: CASSPLGDSNYGYTF. The CDR3 DNA reads as TGTGCCAGCAGCCCTTTGGGGGACAGTAACTATGGCTACACCTTC.